The rows below give T cell receptor beta chains drawn from one sample of a study of cytomegalovirus exposure and HLA in healthy donors. Here immunoSEQ multiplex PCR was the method, and the copy in TCRdb shows in-frame clones only, minus some. The sample yields approximately 240,000 clones, under 95% seen once. The sample comprised PBMCs. The receptors here all came from a young woman in good health and CMV-seronegative. Each CDR3 is given with its conserved first and last residue. D genes are given only for firm matches. Clone sizes are given selectively: once, few, many, or a class where the clone is expanded.

TRBJ2-1 - TRBV7-9 TRBD2 TGTGCCAGCAGCGAGTCGGGACTAGCGGACAATGAGCAGTTCTTC CASSESGLADNEQFF
TRBJ2-5 - TRBV7-3 TRBD2 TGTGCCAGCAGTCAGCGGGAGGGTGGGACCCAGTACTTC CASSQREGGTQYF
TRBJ1-5 once TRBV28 - TGTGCCAGCAGTTTGGTACTGGGAGGATCGGATCAGCCCCAGCATTTT CASSLVLGGSDQPQHF
TRBJ2-5 - TRBV2 - TGTGCCAGCAGTGAGGGGGACTACCAAGAGACCCAGTACTTC CASSEGDYQETQYF
TRBJ2-7 - TRBV14 TRBD1 TGTGCCAGCAGCCTTACCCCGGGACAGTTCGCCTACGAGCAGTACTTC CASSLTPGQFAYEQYF
TRBJ1-5 - TRBV28 - TGTGCCAGCAGTTTAGACAAGTCGGCTCAGCCCCAGCATTTT CASSLDKSAQPQHF
TRBJ1-4 - TRBV28 - TGTGCCAGCAGTGAGGGGTCGGGGGGAAATGAAAAACTGTTTTTT CASSEGSGGNEKLFF
TRBJ2-2 - TRBV27 - TGTGCCAGCACGGGGGGCCTTTTCACCGGGGAGCTGTTTTTT CASTGGLFTGELFF
TRBJ1-1 - TRBV30 - TGTGCCTGGAGTCCGGTCATCATGAACACTGAAGCTTTCTTT CAWSPVIMNTEAFF
TRBJ2-1 - TRBV21-1 - TGTGCCAGCTGGGAGGGTGAGCAGTTCTTC CASWEGEQFF
TRBJ2-7 - TRBV10-3 - TGTGCCATCAGTGACCACACGGGGGTTTCGCCGCTACTACTATACGAGCAGTACTTC CAISDHTGVSPLLLYEQYF
TRBJ1-4 - TRBV5-1 TRBD1 TGCGCCAGCAGCTCGGGACAGGGTAATGAAAAACTGTTTTTT CASSSGQGNEKLFF
TRBJ2-3 - TRBV27 - TGTGCCAGCAGTTTATCGTCCTCGCGGGGGCTCCGAGATACGCAGTATTTT CASSLSSSRGLRDTQYF
TRBJ1-5 - TRBV18 - TGTGCCAGCTCACCAGAGTATAGCAATCAGCCCCAGCATTTT CASSPEYSNQPQHF
TRBJ2-7 - TRBV19 - TGTGCCAGTATCCCCAAGGGACACCTATACGAGCAGTACTTC CASIPKGHLYEQYF
TRBJ2-3 - TRBV6-1 - TGTGCCAGTGTGCCGGTACGCTCTGGCACAGATACGCAGTATTTT CASVPVRSGTDTQYF
TRBJ1-5 - TRBV13 - TGTGCCAGCAGCCCCCAAGGGGAGGATCAGCCCCAGCATTTT CASSPQGEDQPQHF
TRBJ1-5 - TRBV6-5 TRBD1 TGTGCCAGCAGTCGTGGGGACAGGGGCAATCAGCCCCAGCATTTT CASSRGDRGNQPQHF
TRBJ1-2 - TRBV11-2 - TGTGCCAGCAGCATGCCGGGGAACTATGGCTACACCTTC CASSMPGNYGYTF
TRBJ1-2 few TRBV5-1 TRBD1 TGCGCCAGCAGCCTCCGGGACAGGACATCTAACTATGGCTACACCTTC CASSLRDRTSNYGYTF